What follows is one T cell receptor beta chain and its context. Its antigen remains unidentified. One entry per CDR3 protein results from TCRdb running MiXCR on the 5' RACE reads. The sample lists 250,000 to 300,000 distinct CDR3 sequences, about 15% occurring once. This sample was included in a study of T-cell memory formation after mild COVID-19. Study-level findings and limits: A balance of CD4 and CD8 characterized clones contracting day 15 to 85, whereas later expanders leaned CD4+. CM and EM subsets held most contracting CD4+ clones; EMRA held CD8+ ones.

The CDR3 length is 15 residues. V lost 1 base and J 6 bases, leaving 10 bases between the germline ends. CDR1 is SEHNR, CDR2 FQNEAQ, per germline (reference sequence). The TCR sequence derives from a man between 18 and 29 years old who had mild COVID-19 (a few samples of this study predate the infection). Cell type and time point are not known. The chain has TRBV7-9 and TRBJ1-6; a weak D match, TRBD1 (5 bases). The sequenced material came from PBMCs or a T cell subset sorted from them (not recorded which). CDR3 in amino acids: CASSLGQGVNSPLHF. The DNA of the CDR3 is TGTGCCAGCAGCTTAGGGCAGGGAGTTAATTCACCCCTCCACTTT.